This T cell receptor beta chain was captured in a study of CD8+ T cells in alopecia areata (dated by TCRdb to 2017 to 2018). Context from the whole study: The treated patients, all with moderate-to-severe alopecia areata, were enrolled in an open-label pilot trial of oral tofacitinib given at 5 to 10 mg twice daily. Tofacitinib was given for 6 to 18 months, followed by 6 months of follow-up off drug to assess delayed response and recurrence. In both human patients and the C3H/HeJ mouse model, the study applied high-throughput TCRbeta sequencing to look at T cell clonal expansion in alopecia areata. In humans, TCRbeta sequencing was performed on scalp tissue and on sorted CD4+ and CD8+ peripheral blood T cells from healthy controls and from patients with patchy or totalis/universalis alopecia areata. Biopsies were taken from tofacitinib-treated patients at baseline and at 4 and 24 weeks of treatment, and a later scalp biopsy was taken in several of the tofacitinib-treated patients. Scalp clonality was compared among normal scalp (n=4), patchy alopecia areata scalp (n=8), and alopecia totalis/universalis scalp (n=8). RNA was obtained with the PAXgene miRNA kit for fixed scalp, the miRNeasy kit for PBMCs, and the RNeasy kit for mouse skin. TCRbeta CDR3 regions were amplified by immunoSEQ multiplex PCR with 35 Vbeta forward and 13 Jbeta reverse primers.

Study-level results and caveats: Compared with normal scalp, lesional scalp, particularly in alopecia totalis/universalis, had higher clonality and more expanded CD8+ clones, which suggests antigenic drive. Unlike mouse skin, where gammadelta T cells dominate, normal human skin contains resident alphabeta T cells that get sequenced too, which complicates analysis of the scalp TCR repertoire. TCR sequences shared between patients were less clear than in mice, possibly partly because of HLA diversity in the patient population.

The cysteine opens and the phenylalanine closes a CDR3 of 17 amino acids. Only CDR3 DNA remains: 51 bases, in frame from the first base. The germline V gene sets CDR1 to SGHAT and CDR2 to FQNNGV. Relative to germline, V is missing 2 bases and J is missing 8 bases, with 12 bases of the junction outside any gene match. The time point label for this specimen denotes: baseline before oral tofacitinib. From alopecia areata patients, peripheral blood was collected along with lesional scalp punch biopsies. After PBMCs were isolated by density centrifugation and stained for CD3, CD4 and CD8, a FACSAria was used to sort CD4+ and CD8+ T cells. As to this clone: It has no known antigen specificity. No much larger clonotype is one base removed from it; base qualities were not supplied.

Library construction relied on the immunoSEQ multiplex PCR assay. RNA was extracted from all samples and reverse transcribed into cDNA, which served as template for TCR sequencing. First-strand cDNA was synthesized using SuperScript III with a 2:1 mix of oligo-dT and random hexamers. Amplification bias was assessed with a synthetic immune receptor repertoire, and residual bias was removed computationally. The authors' pipeline ran thus. Raw reads were preprocessed to remove errors, and CDR3 was defined according to IMGT conventions as the region from the conserved cysteine to phenylalanine. Clonality was computed as 1 minus the Shannon entropy, with the entropy normalized by log2 of the number of productive unique TCRs. Whether scalp clones were CD4 or CD8 was inferred by matching scalp TCRbeta sequences against CD4 and CD8 repertoires sorted from blood. TCRdb limited this immuneACCESS table to in-frame rearrangements with V and J called. A share of clones is missing; checked studies link under half to unresolved V genes, and the rest is unexplained. V and J calls plus clone size are reproduced from that table; the DNA served to infer D and trimming. The sample yields some 170,000 clones; around three fifths were counted once. Roughly 14% of the sample is taken by the ten largest.

This specimen was CD4+ T cells sorted from blood, taken at week 0. The clonotype was recovered from a human donor with alopecia areata. The receptor chain draws on TRBV11-2 and TRBJ2-1; the central 10 bases match TRBD2. The nucleotide sequence reads as follows: TGTGCCAGCAGCTTATCCGGAGCTAGCGGGGGCTGGGATGAGCAGTTCTTC. Its protein is CASSLSGASGGWDEQFF.